This T cell receptor beta chain was obtained from a study of blood T cell repertoires in COVID-19. In the study overall: Specimens from acute and convalescent COVID-19 originated in the United States, Italy and Spain. PBMCs, B-cell-depleted T cells, or T cells were the source of the cDNA or gDNA that made up the material.

This clone appeared once. Per germline, CDR1 SGHRS and CDR2 YFSETQ. Trimming shortened V by 1 base and J by 1 base, and 11 bases separated the two germline ends. There are 15 residues in the CDR3. Original processing methods: Estimates of nucleated cell counts were drawn from the amplification of reference gene primers. Measured with immunoSEQ multiplex PCR; TCRdb has only the in-frame clones, and not every one. Clone size and the V and J calls come from that table; the DNA yielded D and trimming. The sample has around 200,000 clones, approximately 87% seen once. The rearrangement links TRBV5-1 to TRBJ1-1, with a tentative D call TRBD1 (5 bases). This TCR was sampled from a woman younger than 30 who had recovered from COVID-19. Input material: peripheral blood. CDR3 bases: TGCGCCAGCAGCTTGCTCAGGGAAACGAACACTGAAGCTTTCTTT. It codes for CASSLLRETNTEAFF.